The 4 T cell receptor beta chains given below trace back to one sample, sequenced in a study of cytomegalovirus exposure and HLA in healthy donors. This PCR relied on a set of 60 Vbeta primers and 13 Jbeta primers. Here immunoSEQ multiplex PCR was the method, and the copy in TCRdb shows in-frame clones only, minus some. The top ten clones hold around 2.5% of a sample with about 50,000 clones, over 60% of them seen once. Sequences were obtained from PBMCs. These receptors all come from a woman aged 40 to 50 in good health and CMV-seropositive.

The chain joins TRBV7-6 to TRBJ2-2; 8 bases are shared with TRBD2. V lost 1 base, J lost 6 bases, and 4 bases stayed unmatched. The CDR3 covers 15 residues. CDR1 is SGHVS, CDR2 FNYEAQ, per germline. CDR3 sequence (DNA): TGTGCCAGCAGCTTAGGAGCGGGGGTAGCCGGGGAGCTGTTTTTT. Translating it yields CASSLGAGVAGELFF.

V usage is TRBV4-2 and J usage is TRBJ1-2; D unclear. Looked up from germline, CDR1 is LGHNA and CDR2 is YNFKEQ. There are 13 residues in the CDR3. Trimming took 0 bases from V and 4 from J, leaving 6 bases between them. The CDR3 spells CASSQEAFYGYTF. Here the CDR3 DNA reads TGTGCCAGCAGCCAAGAGGCCTTCTATGGCTACACCTTC.

The chain has TRBV4-3 and TRBJ2-7; 7 bases are shared with TRBD2. V gave up 1 base and J gave up 0 bases; unmatched junction bases: 9. The CDR3 covers 17 residues. Germline V gene lookup returns CDR1 LGHNA and CDR2 YSLEER. CDR3 bases: TGCGCCAGCAGCCAAGGGTGGGGAGCTAGCGGCTCCTACGAGCAGTACTTC. This encodes CASSQGWGASGSYEQYF.

This clone was seen a single time. This chain connects TRBV19 to TRBJ1-1, with D maybe TRBD1 (6 bases). The V end was cut by 5 bases, the J end by 2 bases, with 9 bases between. Germline assignment: CDR1 LNHDA and CDR2 SQIVND (reference sequence). CDR3 length: 13 amino acids. The CDR3: CASSGQINTEAFF. CDR3 in DNA: TGTGCCAGTAGTGGACAGATCAACACTGAAGCTTTCTTT.